The 4 T cell receptor beta chains below come from one sample, sequenced in a study of OX40 agonist ivuxolimab in advanced cancers. Library prep was done by the immunoSEQ multiplex PCR assay. This is the immuneACCESS table as TCRdb keeps it, with only in-frame sequences that have V and J called. A part of the clones is gone; compared with another copy, unresolved V genes explain less than half, and the rest is unexplained. The sample contains just over 95,000 clones, 85% to 90% of them found a single time. Clones ranked in the top ten supply around 0.15% of the sample. The sequenced sample was CD4+ or CD8+ T cells sorted from blood, obtained in a trial of the OX40 agonist ivuxolimab. These receptors were collected from an adult with an advanced solid tumor such as melanoma, head and neck, liver or kidney cancer.

The chain uses TRBV19 and TRBJ1-3; no clear D gene. V lost 7 bases to trimming and J lost 3 bases, with 1 base between them. CDR1 LNHDA and CDR2 SQIVND come from the germline V gene (reference sequence). The CDR3 is 10 residues long. The CDR3 sequence: CASNGNTIYF. CDR3 DNA sequence: TGTGCCAGTAATGGAAACACCATATATTTT. The full variable domain, in which reference TRBV19 and TRBJ1-3 provide the parts outside the CDR3, is DGGITQSPKYLFRKEGQNVTLSCEQNLNHDAMYWYRQDPGQGLRLIYYSQIVNDFQKGDIAEGYSVSREKKESFPLTVTSAQKNPTAFYLCASNGNTIYFGEGSWLTVV.

This clone was counted between two and nine times. The chain recombines TRBV28 with TRBJ2-1, with 7 bases aligning to TRBD2. The V gene end was trimmed by 5 bases and the J gene end by 10 bases; junction bases not matched to a gene: 14. Germline V gene lookup returns CDR1 MDHEN and CDR2 SYDVKM. The CDR3 covers 15 residues. CDR3 residues: CASSEPGGRRYEQFF. As DNA, the CDR3 is TGTGCCAGCAGTGAACCGGGCGGGAGAAGATACGAGCAGTTCTTC.

The genes are TRBV6-5 and TRBJ1-2; 9 positions match TRBD1. CDR3 size: 16 residues. V gave up 4 bases and J gave up 7 bases; unmatched junction bases: 13. Germline values: CDR1 MNHEY, CDR2 SVGAGI. CDR3 coding DNA: TGTGCCAGCAGTTTCGCTTTGGGACAGGGTAGTAGTGGCTACACCTTC. This encodes CASSFALGQGSSGYTF.

This sequence joins TRBV10-3 and TRBJ1-2; D call uncertain. Per germline, CDR1 ENHRY and CDR2 SYGVKD. Trimming cost V 3 bases and J 4 bases, with 9 bases left between them. The CDR3 extends over 13 amino acids. CDR3 in DNA: TGTGCCATCAGTGAAGATCGACTCTATGGCTACACCTTC. It specifies CAISEDRLYGYTF.